These 8 T cell receptor beta chains originate from one sample sequenced in a study of blood T cell repertoires in COVID-19. Sequencing was performed with immunoSEQ multiplex PCR; in TCRdb, only in-frame clones are kept and a portion is missing. The table has about 210,000 clones, 70% to 90% seen once; the top ten hold 4.3%. Specimen: PBMCs or T cells enriched from blood (not recorded which). These receptors originate from a man in his thirties or forties with acute COVID-19.

This chain links TRBV28 with TRBJ1-4, with 10 bases aligning to TRBD1. V shed 6 bases, J shed 8 bases, and the junction held 6 bases outside the gene matches. CDR1 MDHEN and CDR2 SYDVKM come from the germline V gene. This CDR3 spans 14 amino acids. The CDR3 sequence: CASSSGTGVEKLFF. CDR3 DNA sequence: TGTGCCAGCAGCTCCGGGACAGGGGTCGAAAAACTGTTTTTT.

This chain joins TRBV3-1 (or the pseudogene TRBV3-2) and TRBJ1-3; 12 bases match TRBD1. Unmatched junction bases numbered 8, after V lost 4 bases and J lost 4 bases. Germline values: CDR1 LGHDT, CDR2 YNNKEL (reference sequence). The CDR3 has 17 residues. This CDR3 is CASSPGQGARWGNTIYF. In nucleotides, the CDR3 is TGTGCCAGCAGCCCGGGACAGGGGGCGCGTTGGGGAAACACCATATATTTT.

This rearrangement joins TRBV30 to TRBJ2-3; TRBD1 is a possible D gene (6 bases). Germline V gene data show CDR1 as GTSNPN and CDR2 as SVGIG (reference sequence). This CDR3 region has 16 residues. V lost 2 bases and J lost 0, with 15 bases in between. The CDR3 coding sequence is TGTGCCTGGAGTCAGAATCCAGGACAGAGCACAGATACGCAGTATTTT. Translated: CAWSQNPGQSTDTQYF.

V usage is TRBV7-9 and J usage is TRBJ1-2; TRBD1 might be the D (5 bases). V lost 1 base, J lost 2 bases, and 11 bases lay in between. The CDR3 is 15 amino acids. Germline V lookup: CDR1 SEHNR, CDR2 FQNEAQ (reference sequence). For the CDR3, the DNA is TGTGCCAGCAGCTTAGGGGGCGCAGACAACTATGGCTACACCTTC. Encoded protein: CASSLGGADNYGYTF.

The J gene is TRBJ1-3, the V gene TRBV6-5; D not resolved. The CDR3 loop spans 13 amino acids. Germline-derived CDR1 and CDR2 are MNHEY and SVGAGI. Trimming took 10 bases from V and 2 from J, leaving 12 bases between them. In nucleotides, the CDR3 is TGTGCCATGGAGGGTGACCCTGGAAACACCATATATTTT. Translated, it gives CAMEGDPGNTIYF.

The chain uses TRBV5-1 and TRBJ2-3; TRBD1 matches at 7 bases. Germline V gene lookup returns CDR1 SGHRS and CDR2 YFSETQ. The CDR3 extends over 14 amino acids. V dropped 4 bases and J dropped 4; count of bases not matched to a gene: 6. CDR3: CASSGRTGSDTQYF. The CDR3 nucleotides are TGCGCCAGCAGCGGCAGGACAGGTTCAGATACGCAGTATTTT.

The chain uses TRBV6-4 and TRBJ2-2; D gene ambiguous. Germline CDR1 is MRHNA and CDR2 is SNTAGT. Trimming left V 7 bases short and J 2 bases short, with 8 bases between. This CDR3 region has 13 residues. CDR3 region: CASKSSNTGELFF. DNA of the CDR3: TGTGCCAGCAAAAGTAGTAACACCGGGGAGCTGTTTTTT.

The chain has TRBV11-2 and TRBJ2-3; 9 nucleotides agree with TRBD1. The CDR3 runs to 16 residues. CDR1 SGHAT and CDR2 FQNNGV come from the germline V gene. The trim removed 6 bases at V and 1 base at J, leaving 8 bases unmatched. CDR3 coding DNA: TGTGCCAGCAGGAACCCGACAGGGGGGGGCACAGATACGCAGTATTTT. Amino acid sequence: CASRNPTGGGTDTQYF.